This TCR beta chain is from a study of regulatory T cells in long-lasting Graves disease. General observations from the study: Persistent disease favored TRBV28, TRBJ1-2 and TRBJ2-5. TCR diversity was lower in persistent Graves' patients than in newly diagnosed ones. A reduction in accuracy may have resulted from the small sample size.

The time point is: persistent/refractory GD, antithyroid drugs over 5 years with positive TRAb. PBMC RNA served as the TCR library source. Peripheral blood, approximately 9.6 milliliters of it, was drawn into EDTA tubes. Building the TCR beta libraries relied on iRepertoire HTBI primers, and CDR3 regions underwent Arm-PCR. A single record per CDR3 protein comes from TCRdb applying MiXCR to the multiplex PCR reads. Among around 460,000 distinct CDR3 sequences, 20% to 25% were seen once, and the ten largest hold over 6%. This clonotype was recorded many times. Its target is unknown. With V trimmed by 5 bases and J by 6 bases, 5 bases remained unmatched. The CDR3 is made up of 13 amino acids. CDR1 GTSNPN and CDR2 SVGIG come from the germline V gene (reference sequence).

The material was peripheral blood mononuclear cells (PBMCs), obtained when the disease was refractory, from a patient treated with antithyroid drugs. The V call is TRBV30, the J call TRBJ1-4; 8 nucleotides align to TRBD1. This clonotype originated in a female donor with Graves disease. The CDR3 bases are TGTGCCTGGGACAGGGGCACGGATGAAAAACTGTTTTTT. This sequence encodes CAWDRGTDEKLFF.